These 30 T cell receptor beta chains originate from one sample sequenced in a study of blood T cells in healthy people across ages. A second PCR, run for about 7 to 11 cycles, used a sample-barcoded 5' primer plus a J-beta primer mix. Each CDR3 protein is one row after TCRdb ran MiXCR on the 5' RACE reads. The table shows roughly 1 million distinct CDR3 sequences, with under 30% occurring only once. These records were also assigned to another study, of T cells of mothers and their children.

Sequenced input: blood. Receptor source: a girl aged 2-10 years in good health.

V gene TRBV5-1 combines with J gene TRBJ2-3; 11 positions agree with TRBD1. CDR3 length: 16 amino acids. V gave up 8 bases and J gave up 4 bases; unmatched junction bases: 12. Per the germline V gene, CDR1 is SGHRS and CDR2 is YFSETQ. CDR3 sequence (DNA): TGCGCCAGTAATCCTTCATGGACAGGGGGCTCAGATACGCAGTATTTT. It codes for CASNPSWTGGSDTQYF.

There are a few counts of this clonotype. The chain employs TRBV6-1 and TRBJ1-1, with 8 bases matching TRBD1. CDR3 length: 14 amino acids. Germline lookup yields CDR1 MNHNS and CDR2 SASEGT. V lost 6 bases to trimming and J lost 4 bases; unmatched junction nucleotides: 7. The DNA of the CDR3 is TGTGCCAGCAGGAGATACACAGGGGGCACTGAAGCTTTCTTT. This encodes CASRRYTGGTEAFF.

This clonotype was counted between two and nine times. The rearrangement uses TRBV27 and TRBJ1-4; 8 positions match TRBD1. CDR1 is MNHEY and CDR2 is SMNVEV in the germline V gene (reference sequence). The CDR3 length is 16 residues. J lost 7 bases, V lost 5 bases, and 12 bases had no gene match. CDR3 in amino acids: CASSPWSDREGEKLFF. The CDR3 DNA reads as TGTGCCAGCAGTCCTTGGTCGGACAGGGAGGGTGAAAAACTGTTTTTT.

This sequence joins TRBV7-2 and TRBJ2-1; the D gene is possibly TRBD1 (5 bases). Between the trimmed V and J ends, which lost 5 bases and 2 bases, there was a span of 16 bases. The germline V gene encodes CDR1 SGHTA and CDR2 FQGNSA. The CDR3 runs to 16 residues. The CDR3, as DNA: TGTGCCAGCAGCCTCTACACAGGAAGCCCCTACAATGAGCAGTTCTTC. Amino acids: CASSLYTGSPYNEQFF. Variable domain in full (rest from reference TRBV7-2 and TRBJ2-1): GAGVSQSPSNKVTEKGKDVELRCDPISGHTALYWYRQSLGQGLEFLIYFQGNSAPDKSGLPSDRFSAERTGGSVSTLTIQRTQQEDSAVYLCASSLYTGSPYNEQFFGPGTRLTVL.

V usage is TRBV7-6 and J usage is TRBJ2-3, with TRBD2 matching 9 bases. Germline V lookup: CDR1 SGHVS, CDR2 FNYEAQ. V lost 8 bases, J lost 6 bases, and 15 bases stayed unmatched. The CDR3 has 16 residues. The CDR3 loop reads CASSQRSSGGGDTQYF. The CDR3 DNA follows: TGTGCCAGCTCTCAACGTAGTAGCGGGGGTGGGGATACGCAGTATTTT.

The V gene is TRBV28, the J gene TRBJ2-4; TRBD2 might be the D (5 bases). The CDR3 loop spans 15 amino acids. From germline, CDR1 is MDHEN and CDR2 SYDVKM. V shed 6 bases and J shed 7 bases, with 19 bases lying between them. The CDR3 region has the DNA TGTGCCAGCAGCTTTGACTGGGGAGATACTAACATTCAGTACTTC. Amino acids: CASSFDWGDTNIQYF.

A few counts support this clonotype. The CDR3 reads CSVRDPAGTNEKLFF. CDR3 bases: TGCAGCGTTAGGGACCCCGCTGGAACTAATGAAAAACTGTTTTTT. V is TRBV29-1 and J is TRBJ1-4, with D maybe TRBD1 (5 bases). V gave up 5 bases and J gave up 1 base, with 14 bases separating them. The CDR3 consists of 15 residues. CDR1 and CDR2 from the germline V gene are SQVTM and ANQGSEA.

CDR3 in DNA: TGTGCCAGCAGCTTAGCGAAACAGGGAGTTTACGAAAAACTGTTTTTT. Amino acids: CASSLAKQGVYEKLFF. The V call is TRBV7-9, the J call TRBJ1-4; TRBD1 is a possible D gene (6 bases). Deletions cut 0 bases from V and 8 bases from J, with 16 bases between. There are 16 residues in the CDR3. Germline-derived CDR1 and CDR2 are SEHNR and FQNEAQ (reference sequence).

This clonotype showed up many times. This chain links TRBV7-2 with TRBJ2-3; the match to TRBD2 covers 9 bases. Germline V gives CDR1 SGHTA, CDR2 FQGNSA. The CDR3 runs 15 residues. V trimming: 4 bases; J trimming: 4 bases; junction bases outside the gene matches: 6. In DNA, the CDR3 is TGTGCCAGCAGCTCCCTAGCGGGGACACCAGATACGCAGTATTTT. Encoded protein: CASSSLAGTPDTQYF.

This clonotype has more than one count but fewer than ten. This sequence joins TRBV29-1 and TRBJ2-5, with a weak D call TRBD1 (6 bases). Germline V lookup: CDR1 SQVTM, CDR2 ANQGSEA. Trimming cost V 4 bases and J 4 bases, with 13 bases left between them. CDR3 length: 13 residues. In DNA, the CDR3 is TGCAGCGTTGCATCAGGGGTAGGAGAGACCCAGTACTTC. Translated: CSVASGVGETQYF.

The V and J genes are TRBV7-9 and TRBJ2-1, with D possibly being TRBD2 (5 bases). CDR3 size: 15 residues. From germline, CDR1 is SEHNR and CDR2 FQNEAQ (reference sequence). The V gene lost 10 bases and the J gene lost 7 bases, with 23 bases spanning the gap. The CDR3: CAIPEAGGSWNEQFF. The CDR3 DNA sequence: TGTGCCATCCCCGAGGCGGGTGGTAGCTGGAATGAGCAGTTCTTC.

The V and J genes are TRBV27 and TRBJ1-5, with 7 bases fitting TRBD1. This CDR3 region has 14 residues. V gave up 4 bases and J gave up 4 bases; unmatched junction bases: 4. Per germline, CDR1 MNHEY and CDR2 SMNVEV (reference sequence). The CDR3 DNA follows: TGTGCCAGCAGTTCCCCGGGACAGAATCAGCCCCAGCATTTT. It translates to CASSSPGQNQPQHF.

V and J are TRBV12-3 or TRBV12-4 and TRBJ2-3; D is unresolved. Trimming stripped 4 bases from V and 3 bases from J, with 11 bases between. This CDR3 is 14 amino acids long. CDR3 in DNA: TGTGCCAGCAGTTGGGTCCACGTAACAGATACGCAGTATTTT. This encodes CASSWVHVTDTQYF.

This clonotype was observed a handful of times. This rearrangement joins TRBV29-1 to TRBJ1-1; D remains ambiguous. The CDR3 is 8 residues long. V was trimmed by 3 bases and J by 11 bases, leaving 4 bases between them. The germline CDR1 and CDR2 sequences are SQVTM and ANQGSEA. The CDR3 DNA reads TGCAGCGTTGATCGGGCTTTCTTT. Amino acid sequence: CSVDRAFF.

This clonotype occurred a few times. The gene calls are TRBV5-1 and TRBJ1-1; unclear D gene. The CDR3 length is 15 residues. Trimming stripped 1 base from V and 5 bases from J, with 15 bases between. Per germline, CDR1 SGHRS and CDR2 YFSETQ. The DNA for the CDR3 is TGCGCCAGCAGCTTGAGTCTCGCAGGTTCAACTGAAGCTTTCTTT. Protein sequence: CASSLSLAGSTEAFF.

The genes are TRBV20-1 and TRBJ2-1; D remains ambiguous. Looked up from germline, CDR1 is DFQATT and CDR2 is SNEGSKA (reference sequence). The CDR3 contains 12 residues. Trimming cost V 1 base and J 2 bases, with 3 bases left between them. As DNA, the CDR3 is TGCAGTGCTAGAGGCACCTACAATGAGCAGTTCTTC. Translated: CSARGTYNEQFF.

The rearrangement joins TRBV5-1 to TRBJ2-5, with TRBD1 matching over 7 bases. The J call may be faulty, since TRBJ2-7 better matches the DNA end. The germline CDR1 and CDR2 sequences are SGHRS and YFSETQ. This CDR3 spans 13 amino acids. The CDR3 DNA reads TGCGCCAGCAGCCAGGACGCAGGGGGCGAGCAGTACTTC. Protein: CASSQDAGGEQYF.

CDR3 nucleotide sequence: TGTGCCACCAGCAGAGCTCGACGGGGACCCTACGAGCAGTACTTC. This encodes CATSRARRGPYEQYF. The genes are TRBV15 and TRBJ2-7, with D perhaps assigned TRBD1 or TRBD2 (5 bases each). V lost 1 base and J 2 bases, leaving 12 bases between the germline ends. CDR1 and CDR2 (germline): LNHNV, YYDKDF (reference sequence). This CDR3 is built from 15 residues. Supplemented by reference TRBV15 and TRBJ2-7, the full variable domain reads DAMVIQNPRYQVTQFGKPVTLSCSQTLNHNVMYWYQQKSSQAPKLLFHYYDKDFNNEADTPDNFQSRRPNTSFCFLDIRSPGLGDTAMYLCATSRARRGPYEQYFGPGTRLTVT.

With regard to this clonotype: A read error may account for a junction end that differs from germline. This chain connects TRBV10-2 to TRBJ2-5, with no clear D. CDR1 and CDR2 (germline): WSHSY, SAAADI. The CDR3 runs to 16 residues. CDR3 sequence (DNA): TGTGCCAGCAGTGAGTTTCGAGTGGGCAGTACGGAGACCCAGTACTTC. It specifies CASSEFRVGSTETQYF.

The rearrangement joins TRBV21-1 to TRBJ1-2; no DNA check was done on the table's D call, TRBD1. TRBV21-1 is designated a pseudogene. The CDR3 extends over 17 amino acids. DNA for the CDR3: TGTGCCAGCAGCGTTGCCCCGGGCGAGGGTCCGAGCTATGGCTACACCTTC. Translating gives CASSVAPGEGPSYGYTF.

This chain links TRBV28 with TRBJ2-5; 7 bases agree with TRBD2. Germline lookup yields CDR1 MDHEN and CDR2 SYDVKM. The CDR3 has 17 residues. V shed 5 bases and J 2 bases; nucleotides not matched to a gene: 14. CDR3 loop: CASSLPGGEGNQETQYF. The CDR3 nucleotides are TGTGCCAGCAGTCTTCCGGGAGGTGAAGGGAATCAAGAGACCCAGTACTTC.

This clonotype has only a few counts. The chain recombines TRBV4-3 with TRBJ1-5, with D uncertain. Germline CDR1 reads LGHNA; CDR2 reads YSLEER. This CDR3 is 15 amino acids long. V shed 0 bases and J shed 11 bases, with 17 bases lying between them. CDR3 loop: CASSQDQEDPLSQHF. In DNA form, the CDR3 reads TGCGCCAGCAGCCAAGATCAGGAGGACCCCTTGTCCCAGCATTTT.

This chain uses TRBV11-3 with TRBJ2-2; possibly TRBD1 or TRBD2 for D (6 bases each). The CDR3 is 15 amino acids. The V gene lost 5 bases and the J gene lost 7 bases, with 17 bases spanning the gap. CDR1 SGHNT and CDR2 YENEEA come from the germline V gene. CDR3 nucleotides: TGTGCCAGCAGCCTTCGGGGGCTTTGGGGCGGGGAGCTGTTTTTT. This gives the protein CASSLRGLWGGELFF.

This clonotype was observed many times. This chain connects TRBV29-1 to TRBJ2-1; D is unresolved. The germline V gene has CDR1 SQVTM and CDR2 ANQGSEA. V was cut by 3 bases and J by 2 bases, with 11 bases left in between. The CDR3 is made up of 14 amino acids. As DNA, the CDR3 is TGCAGCGTTGAGTTCCTAGTCCCCTACAATGAGCAGTTCTTC. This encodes CSVEFLVPYNEQFF.

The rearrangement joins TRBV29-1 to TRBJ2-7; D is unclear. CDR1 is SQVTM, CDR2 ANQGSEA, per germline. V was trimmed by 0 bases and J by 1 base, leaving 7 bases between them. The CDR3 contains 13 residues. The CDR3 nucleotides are TGCAGCGTTGAAGAGCCTCCATCCTACGAGCAGTACTTC. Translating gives CSVEEPPSYEQYF.

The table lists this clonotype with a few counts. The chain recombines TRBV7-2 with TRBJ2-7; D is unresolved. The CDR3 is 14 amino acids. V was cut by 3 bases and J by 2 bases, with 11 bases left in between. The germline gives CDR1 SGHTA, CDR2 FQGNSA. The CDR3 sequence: CASSFGASTYEQYF. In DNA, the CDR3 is TGTGCCAGCAGCTTCGGAGCCAGTACCTACGAGCAGTACTTC.

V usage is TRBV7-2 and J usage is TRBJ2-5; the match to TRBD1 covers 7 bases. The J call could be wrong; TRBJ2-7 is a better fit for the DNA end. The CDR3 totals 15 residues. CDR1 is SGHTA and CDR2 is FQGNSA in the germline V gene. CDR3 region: CASRADRNLAYEQYF. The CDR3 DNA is TGTGCCAGCAGAGCGGACAGGAACTTAGCCTACGAGCAGTACTTC.

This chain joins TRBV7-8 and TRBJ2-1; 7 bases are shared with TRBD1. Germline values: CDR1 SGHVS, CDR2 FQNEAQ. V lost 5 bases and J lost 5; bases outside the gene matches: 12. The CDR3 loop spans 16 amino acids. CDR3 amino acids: CASSPFAGTANNEQFF. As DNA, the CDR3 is TGTGCCAGCAGCCCCTTTGCCGGGACAGCAAACAATGAGCAGTTCTTC.

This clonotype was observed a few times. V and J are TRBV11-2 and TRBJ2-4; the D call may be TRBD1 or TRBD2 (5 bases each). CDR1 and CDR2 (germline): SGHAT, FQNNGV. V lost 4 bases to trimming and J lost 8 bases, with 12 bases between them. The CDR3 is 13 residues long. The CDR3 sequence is CASSSGTGYIQYF. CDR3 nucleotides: TGTGCCAGCAGCTCAGGGACGGGTTACATTCAGTACTTC.

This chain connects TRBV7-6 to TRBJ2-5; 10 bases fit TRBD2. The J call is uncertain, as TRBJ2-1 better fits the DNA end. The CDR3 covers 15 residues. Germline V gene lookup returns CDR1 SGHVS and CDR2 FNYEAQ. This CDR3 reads CASSPQLAGWIEQFF. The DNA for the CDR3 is TGTGCCAGCAGCCCCCAACTAGCGGGGTGGATTGAGCAGTTCTTC.